The 29 T cell receptor beta chains presented below share a single source sample, sequenced in a study of cytomegalovirus exposure and HLA in healthy donors. Generated by immunoSEQ multiplex PCR, the TCRdb table keeps only in-frame clones and is missing some. The data contain about 180,000 clones, about 85% of them seen just once; the ten biggest clones take up about 17%. The sample consisted of PBMCs. These receptors originate from a man aged 18 to 30 in good health and CMV-seropositive.

This clone has only one observation. The chain recombines TRBV2 with TRBJ1-3; no clear D gene. CDR3 length: 13 amino acids. V lost 7 bases and J lost 1, with 8 bases in between. Germline assignment: CDR1 SNHLY and CDR2 FYNNEI. The CDR3 loop is CASTEESGNTIYF. CDR3 in DNA: TGTGCCAGCACGGAGGAATCTGGAAACACCATATATTTT. Full variable domain (outside the CDR3, taken from reference TRBV2 and TRBJ1-3): EPEVTQTPSHQVTQMGQEVILRCVPISNHLYFYWYRQILGQKVEFLVSFYNNEISEKSEIFDDQFSVERPDGSNFTLKIRSTKLEDSAMYFCASTEESGNTIYFGEGSWLTVV.

In DNA, the CDR3 is TGTGCCAGCAGTTCCCCCGGGAATATTTTTAACTATGGCTACACCTTC. Translation gives CASSSPGNIFNYGYTF. The chain recombines TRBV28 with TRBJ1-2; D is unclear. Germline CDR1 and CDR2: MDHEN and SYDVKM. The CDR3 runs to 16 residues. V dropped 4 bases and J dropped 1 base, with 16 bases sitting between them.

The rearrangement links TRBV30 to TRBJ1-2, with 8 bases identical to TRBD1. The CDR3 loop spans 14 amino acids. Germline assignment: CDR1 GTSNPN and CDR2 SVGIG (reference sequence). Unmatched junction bases numbered 13, after V lost 2 bases and J lost 11 bases. CDR3 in amino acids: CAWSWAGGAGEYTF. CDR3 DNA: TGTGCCTGGAGTTGGGCAGGGGGCGCGGGGGAATACACCTTC.

This clone occurred once. The rearrangement links TRBV4-2 to TRBJ1-2, with D unclear. The CDR3 has 15 residues. The V end was cut by 1 base, the J end by 4 bases, with 13 bases between. CDR1 and CDR2 from the germline V gene are LGHNA and YNFKEQ. The CDR3 nucleotides are TGTGCCAGCAGCCAAGGACACCAGGTTTTCTATGGCTACACCTTC. Its protein is CASSQGHQVFYGYTF.

The V and J genes are TRBV5-5 and TRBJ2-3, with TRBD2 identical over 10 bases. Looked up from germline, CDR1 is SGHKS and CDR2 is YYEKEE (reference sequence). The CDR3 length is 18 residues. After removal of 3 bases from V and 0 bases from J, the junction contained 10 bases not matched to a gene. CDR3 in DNA: TGTGCCAGCAGCTCACTCCAGGTAGCGGGGGGAAGCACAGATACGCAGTATTTT. Translation: CASSSLQVAGGSTDTQYF.

This sequence joins TRBV6-1 and TRBJ1-2; D is undetermined. From germline, CDR1 is MNHNS and CDR2 SASEGT. V dropped 4 bases and J dropped 5 bases, with 8 bases sitting between them. This CDR3 is built from 12 residues. The CDR3 spells CASSGAVYGYTF. DNA for the CDR3: TGTGCCAGCAGTGGGGCCGTATATGGCTACACCTTC.

The V gene is TRBV18, the J gene TRBJ1-2; 9 nucleotides match TRBD1. The CDR3 contains 14 residues. CDR1 and CDR2 from the germline V gene are KGHSH and LQKENI. After removal of 5 bases from V and 7 bases from J, the junction contained 8 bases not matched to a gene. This CDR3 is CASSASRDRVGYTF. The CDR3 DNA reads TGTGCCAGCTCAGCGTCCCGGGACAGGGTTGGCTACACCTTC.

The chain recombines TRBV7-9 with TRBJ2-1, with a tentative D call TRBD2 (5 bases). There are 15 residues in the CDR3. Germline CDR1 SEHNR, CDR2 FQNEAQ (reference sequence). Trimming removed 8 bases from V and 10 bases from J, with 24 bases in between. DNA for the CDR3: TGTGCCAGCCTCAATCTGGAGGATGGATTGGGGGAGCAGTTCTTC. Translating gives CASLNLEDGLGEQFF.

The J gene is TRBJ2-7, the V gene TRBV11-1; D is undetermined. The V end was cut by 2 bases, the J end by 0 bases, with 8 bases between. The CDR3 runs 14 residues. Looked up from germline, CDR1 is SGHAT and CDR2 is FQDESV (reference sequence). The CDR3 loop reads CASSLTGLSYEQYF. In DNA, the CDR3 is TGTGCCAGCAGCTTAACGGGTCTCTCCTACGAGCAGTACTTC.

The J gene is TRBJ2-1, the V gene TRBV29-1; 13 bases line up with TRBD2. The CDR3 sequence is 17 residues long. V shed 3 bases, J shed 1 base, and the junction held 6 bases outside the gene matches. The germline CDR1 and CDR2 sequences are SQVTM and ANQGSEA. CDR3: CSVEGLAGKGSYNEQFF. The CDR3 nucleotides are TGCAGCGTTGAGGGACTAGCGGGGAAGGGATCCTACAATGAGCAGTTCTTC.

The chain recombines TRBV5-4 with TRBJ2-7; 9 positions agree with TRBD1. Per germline, CDR1 SGHNT and CDR2 YYREEE (reference sequence). The junction had 8 bases not matched to a gene; V was cut back by 4 bases and J by 3 bases. The CDR3 is 15 amino acids. CDR3 protein: CASSAGTGKVYEQYF. CDR3 DNA: TGTGCCAGCAGCGCGGGGACAGGGAAAGTCTACGAGCAGTACTTC.

The chain has TRBV5-6 and TRBJ1-4, with 10 nucleotides matching TRBD1. This CDR3 region has 15 residues. The germline gives CDR1 SGHDT, CDR2 YYEEEE. The V and J ends lost 4 bases and 7 bases, in that order; junction bases with no gene match: 7. CDR3 sequence (DNA): TGTGCCAGCAGCACGACAGGGGGCTCGGGTGAAAAACTGTTTTTT. As protein: CASSTTGGSGEKLFF.

In its sample, this clone was seen once. The gene calls are TRBV5-1 and TRBJ1-1, with TRBD1 matching 7 bases. Germline CDR1 and CDR2: SGHRS and YFSETQ. Losses at the gene ends were 4 bases for V and 6 bases for J; bases not matched to a gene: 9. CDR3 length: 14 residues. As DNA, the CDR3 is TGCGCCAGCAGCACCGACAGGGAGGTAGCTGAAGCTTTCTTT. It translates to CASSTDREVAEAFF.

The chain recombines TRBV6-5 with TRBJ2-5, with a tentative D call TRBD2 (6 bases). The V end lost 2 bases, the J end lost 4 bases, and 11 bases lay between the germline ends. The V gene's germline CDR1 is MNHEY and CDR2 SVGAGI. CDR3 length: 14 amino acids. DNA for the CDR3: TGTGCCAGCAGTTACGTGGGGGGAGGAGAGACCCAGTACTTC. Translation: CASSYVGGGETQYF.

The V and J genes are TRBV7-9 and TRBJ2-7; 9 bases align to TRBD1. Per the germline V gene, CDR1 is SEHNR and CDR2 is FQNEAQ (reference sequence). With 5 bases clipped from V and 5 bases from J, the junction kept 10 bases outside the gene matches. The CDR3 covers 15 residues. The CDR3 reads CASSRPGTGIHEQYF. As DNA, the CDR3 is TGTGCCAGCAGCCGTCCCGGGACAGGGATCCACGAGCAGTACTTC.

The CDR3 bases are TGTGCCAGCAGTCATAGCGGAGGCCGTTGGGGCACCGGGGAGCTGTTTTTT. This codes for CASSHSGGRWGTGELFF. The chain is built from TRBV28 and TRBJ2-2, with D maybe TRBD2 (6 bases). Per the germline V gene, CDR1 is MDHEN and CDR2 is SYDVKM. CDR3 size: 17 residues. Trimming took 5 bases from V and 4 from J, leaving 20 bases between them.

The CDR3 protein is CASSLRSNQPQHF. The CDR3 nucleotides read TGTGCCAGCAGTTTGAGGAGCAATCAGCCCCAGCATTTT. The V and J genes are TRBV27 and TRBJ1-5; no clear D gene. This CDR3 is 13 amino acids long. V was clipped by 3 bases and J by 1 base, with 4 bases between them. CDR1 is MNHEY and CDR2 is SMNVEV in the germline V gene (reference sequence).

This chain uses TRBV29-1 with TRBJ2-1; tentative D call: TRBD1 (5 bases). The CDR3 totals 13 residues. Germline assignment: CDR1 SQVTM and CDR2 ANQGSEA. Trimming removed 4 bases from V and 6 bases from J, with 13 bases in between. The CDR3 spells CSVGVGPFNEQFF. Written as DNA, the CDR3 is TGCAGCGTTGGGGTGGGGCCTTTCAATGAGCAGTTCTTC.

The V gene is TRBV27, the J gene TRBJ1-3, with D unresolved. The CDR3 extends over 16 amino acids. Germline assignment: CDR1 MNHEY and CDR2 SMNVEV (reference sequence). V lost 6 bases and J 0 bases, leaving 15 bases between the germline ends. The CDR3: CASSLGPGTSGNTIYF. The DNA of the CDR3 is TGTGCCAGCAGCCTTGGTCCGGGAACCTCTGGAAACACCATATATTTT.

The chain couples TRBV6-1 to TRBJ2-5; weak D call: TRBD2 (7 bases). Germline assignment: CDR1 MNHNS and CDR2 SASEGT. The V and J ends lost 3 bases and 5 bases respectively, with 16 bases between them. The CDR3 runs 15 residues. CDR3 amino acids: CASSDFRGAWETQYF. The CDR3 nucleotides read TGTGCCAGCAGTGATTTTCGGGGGGCTTGGGAGACCCAGTACTTC.

The rearrangement joins TRBV28 to TRBJ2-5; TRBD1 matches 8 bases. J lost 3 bases, V lost 4 bases, and 1 base had no gene match. Germline V CDR1 and CDR2: MDHEN, SYDVKM. This CDR3 is 13 amino acids long. The CDR3: CASSSDREETQYF. For the CDR3, the DNA is TGTGCCAGCAGTTCGGACAGGGAAGAGACCCAGTACTTC. Filled out from reference TRBV28 and TRBJ2-5, the complete variable domain reads DVKVTQSSRYLVKRTGEKVFLECVQDMDHENMFWYRQDPGLGLRLIYFSYDVKMKEKGDIPEGYSVSREKKERFSLILESASTNQTSMYLCASSSDREETQYFGPGTRLLVL.

This chain uses TRBV28 with TRBJ2-7, with 10 bases that match TRBD2. V was clipped by 4 bases and J by 2 bases; unmatched bases: 14. The CDR3 runs to 18 residues. Germline V gene lookup returns CDR1 MDHEN and CDR2 SYDVKM. The CDR3: CASSSAALAGASPYEQYF. CDR3 DNA sequence: TGTGCCAGCAGTTCGGCAGCGCTAGCGGGAGCATCCCCCTACGAGCAGTACTTC.

V and J are TRBV2 and TRBJ1-1, with 12 bases fitting TRBD1. The CDR3 covers 15 residues. Germline V gene sequence: CDR1 SNHLY, CDR2 FYNNEI. Losses at the gene ends were 7 bases for V and 1 base for J; bases not matched to a gene: 4. The CDR3 DNA is TGTGCCAGCAACCCGGGACAGGGGGCGAACACTGAAGCTTTCTTT. This gives the protein CASNPGQGANTEAFF.

This chain joins TRBV2 and TRBJ2-5; 7 bases are a match to TRBD1. The V segment lost 11 bases and the J segment 2 bases; nucleotides outside the gene matches: 5. Germline CDR1 and CDR2: SNHLY and FYNNEI. This CDR3 is 12 amino acids long. In DNA, the CDR3 is TGTGCCGGCCGGGACAGACAAGAGACCCAGTACTTC. Its translation: CAGRDRQETQYF. The full variable domain, with the rest looked up from reference TRBV2 and TRBJ2-5, is EPEVTQTPSHQVTQMGQEVILRCVPISNHLYFYWYRQILGQKVEFLVSFYNNEISEKSEIFDDQFSVERPDGSNFTLKIRSTKLEDSAMYFCAGRDRQETQYFGPGTRLLVL.

This chain uses TRBV5-4 with TRBJ2-3; TRBD2 aligns across 7 bases. The CDR3 has 16 amino acids. Germline lookup yields CDR1 SGHNT and CDR2 YYREEE (reference sequence). The ends lost 1 base at V and 5 bases at J; junction bases unmatched: 10. CDR3 coding DNA: TGTGCCAGCAGCTTGCCGGGGGAGGGCCTACTAGATACGCAGTATTTT. Residues: CASSLPGEGLLDTQYF.

This chain uses TRBV9 with TRBJ2-5, with 8 bases that match TRBD2. This CDR3 has 14 residues. Germline CDR1 reads SGDLS; CDR2 reads YYNGEE. V lost 3 bases, J lost 1 base, and 2 bases stayed unmatched. CDR3 amino acids: CASSATSVQETQYF. The CDR3 DNA reads as TGTGCCAGCAGCGCGACTAGCGTCCAAGAGACCCAGTACTTC.

The rearrangement links TRBV7-8 to TRBJ2-7; TRBD1 might be the D (5 bases). V lost 4 bases and J lost 4, with 14 bases in between. The germline gives CDR1 SGHVS, CDR2 FQNEAQ. This CDR3 contains 14 residues. The DNA for the CDR3 is TGTGCCAGCAGCTCAACCAGGGCATTGTACGAGCAGTACTTC. It specifies CASSSTRALYEQYF. The variable domain in full, with the rest retrieved from reference TRBV7-8 and TRBJ2-7, is GAGVSQSPRYKVAKRGQDVALRCDPISGHVSLFWYQQALGQGPEFLTYFQNEAQLDKSGLPSDRFFAERPEGSVSTLKIQRTQQEDSAVYLCASSSTRALYEQYFGPGTRLTVT.

V usage is TRBV28 and J usage is TRBJ2-3; 7 nucleotides agree with TRBD2. From germline, CDR1 is MDHEN and CDR2 SYDVKM. This CDR3 has 14 amino acids. After removal of 2 bases from V and 1 base from J, the junction contained 0 bases not matched to a gene. CDR3 region: CASSLGLGTDTQYF. The CDR3 nucleotides are TGTGCCAGCAGTTTAGGACTAGGCACAGATACGCAGTATTTT.

The genes are TRBV5-6 and TRBJ1-2; D unclear. This CDR3 is 15 amino acids long. Germline CDR1 SGHDT, CDR2 YYEEEE. The V end lost 0 bases, the J end lost 4 bases, and 13 bases lay between the germline ends. The CDR3 DNA sequence: TGTGCCAGCAGCTTGGGCGGGAGTAGGTCCTATGGCTACACCTTC. This translates into CASSLGGSRSYGYTF.